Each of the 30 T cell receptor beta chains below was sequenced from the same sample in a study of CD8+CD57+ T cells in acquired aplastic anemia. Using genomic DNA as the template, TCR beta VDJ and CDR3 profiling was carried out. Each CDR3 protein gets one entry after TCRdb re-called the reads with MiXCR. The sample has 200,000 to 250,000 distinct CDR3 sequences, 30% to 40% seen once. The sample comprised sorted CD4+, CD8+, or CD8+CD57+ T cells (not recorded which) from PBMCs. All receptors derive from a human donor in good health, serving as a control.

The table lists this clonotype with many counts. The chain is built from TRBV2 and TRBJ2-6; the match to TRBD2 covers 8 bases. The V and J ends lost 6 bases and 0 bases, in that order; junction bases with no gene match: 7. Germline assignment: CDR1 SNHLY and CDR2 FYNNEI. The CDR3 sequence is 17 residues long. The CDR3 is CASRALAASSGANVLTF. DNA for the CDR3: TGTGCCAGCAGAGCACTAGCGGCGAGCTCTGGGGCCAACGTCCTGACTTTC. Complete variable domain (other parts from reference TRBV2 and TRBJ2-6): EPEVTQTPSHQVTQMGQEVILRCVPISNHLYFYWYRQILGQKVEFLVSFYNNEISEKSEIFDDQFSVERPDGSNFTLKIRSTKLEDSAMYFCASRALAASSGANVLTFGAGSRLTVL.

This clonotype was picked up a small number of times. Written as DNA, the CDR3 is TGCAGCGTTGGGGACAGGGGCTACGAGCAGTACTTC. Protein product: CSVGDRGYEQYF. V and J are TRBV29-1 and TRBJ2-7; 10 bases are a match to TRBD1. V lost 4 bases, J lost 3 bases, and 0 bases stayed unmatched. Looked up from germline, CDR1 is SQVTM and CDR2 is ANQGSEA. The CDR3 contains 12 residues.

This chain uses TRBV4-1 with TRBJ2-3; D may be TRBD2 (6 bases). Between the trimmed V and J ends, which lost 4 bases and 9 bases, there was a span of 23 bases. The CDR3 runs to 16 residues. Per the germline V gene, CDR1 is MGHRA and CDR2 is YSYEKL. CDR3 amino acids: CASSLRGLTSERTQYF. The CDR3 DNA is TGCGCCAGCAGCCTGCGAGGACTAACCTCGGAACGGACGCAGTATTTT.

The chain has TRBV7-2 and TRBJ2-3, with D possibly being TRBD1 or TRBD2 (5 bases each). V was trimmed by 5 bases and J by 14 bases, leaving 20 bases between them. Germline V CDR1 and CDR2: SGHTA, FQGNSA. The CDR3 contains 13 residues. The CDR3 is CASSPLGDPRLYF. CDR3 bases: TGTGCCAGCAGCCCGCTAGGGGACCCGCGGTTGTATTTT.

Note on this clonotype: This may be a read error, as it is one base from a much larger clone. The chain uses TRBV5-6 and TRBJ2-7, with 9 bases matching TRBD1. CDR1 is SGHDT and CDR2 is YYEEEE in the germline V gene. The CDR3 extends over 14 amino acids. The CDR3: CACSSGQGLREQYF. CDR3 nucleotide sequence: TGTGCCTGCAGCTCGGGACAGGGACTACGGGAGCAGTACTTC. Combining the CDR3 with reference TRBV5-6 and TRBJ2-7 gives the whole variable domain DAGVTQSPTHLIKTRGQQVTLRCSPKSGHDTVSWYQQALGQGPQFIFQYYEEEERQRGNFPDRFSGHQFPNYSSELNVNALLLGDSALYLCACSSGQGLREQYFGPGTRLTVT.

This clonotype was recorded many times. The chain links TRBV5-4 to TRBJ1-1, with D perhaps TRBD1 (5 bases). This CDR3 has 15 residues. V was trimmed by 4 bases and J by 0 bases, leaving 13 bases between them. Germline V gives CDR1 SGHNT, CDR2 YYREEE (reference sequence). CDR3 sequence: CASSRPGTVNTEAFF. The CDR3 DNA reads TGTGCCAGCAGCAGACCCGGGACGGTGAACACTGAAGCTTTCTTT.

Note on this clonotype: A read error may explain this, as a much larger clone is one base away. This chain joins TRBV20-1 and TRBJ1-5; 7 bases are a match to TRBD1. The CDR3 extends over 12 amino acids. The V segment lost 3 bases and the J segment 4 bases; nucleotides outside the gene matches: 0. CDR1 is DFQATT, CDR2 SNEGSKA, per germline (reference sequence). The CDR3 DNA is TGCAGTGCTAGGACAGGGAATCAGCCCCAGCATTTT. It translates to CSARTGNQPQHF.

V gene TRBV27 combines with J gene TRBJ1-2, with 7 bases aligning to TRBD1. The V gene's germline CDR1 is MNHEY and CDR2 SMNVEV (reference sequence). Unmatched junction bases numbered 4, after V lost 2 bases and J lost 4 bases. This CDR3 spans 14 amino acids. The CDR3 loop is CASSLRGGIYGYTF. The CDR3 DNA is TGTGCCAGCAGTTTACGAGGGGGCATCTATGGCTACACCTTC.

For the CDR3, the DNA is TGTGCCAGCCGAGAGGCAGGGAATTCACCCCTCCACTTT. Translating it yields CASREAGNSPLHF. V is TRBV7-3 and J is TRBJ1-6; D perhaps matches TRBD1 (5 bases). CDR3 length: 13 residues. Between the trimmed V and J ends, which lost 8 bases and 7 bases, there was a span of 12 bases. The germline V gene encodes CDR1 SGHTA and CDR2 FQGTGA.

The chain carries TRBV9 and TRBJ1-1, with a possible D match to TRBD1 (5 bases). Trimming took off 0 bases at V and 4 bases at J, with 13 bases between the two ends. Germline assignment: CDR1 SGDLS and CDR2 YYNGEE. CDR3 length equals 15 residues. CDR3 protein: CASSVAGGASTEAFF. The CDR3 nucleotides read TGTGCCAGCAGCGTAGCGGGAGGGGCTAGCACTGAAGCTTTCTTT.

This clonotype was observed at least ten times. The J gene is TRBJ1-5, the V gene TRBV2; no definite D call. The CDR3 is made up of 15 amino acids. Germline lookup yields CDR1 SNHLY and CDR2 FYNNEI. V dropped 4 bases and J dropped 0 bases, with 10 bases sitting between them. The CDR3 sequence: CASSAGSYSNQPQHF. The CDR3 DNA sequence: TGTGCCAGCAGTGCGGGGAGTTATAGCAATCAGCCCCAGCATTTT.

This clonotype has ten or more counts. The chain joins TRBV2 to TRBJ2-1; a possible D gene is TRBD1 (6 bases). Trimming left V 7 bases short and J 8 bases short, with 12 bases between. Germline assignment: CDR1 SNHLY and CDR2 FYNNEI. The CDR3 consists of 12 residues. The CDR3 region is CASNLRGDEQFF. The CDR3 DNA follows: TGTGCCAGCAATCTCAGGGGCGATGAGCAGTTCTTC.

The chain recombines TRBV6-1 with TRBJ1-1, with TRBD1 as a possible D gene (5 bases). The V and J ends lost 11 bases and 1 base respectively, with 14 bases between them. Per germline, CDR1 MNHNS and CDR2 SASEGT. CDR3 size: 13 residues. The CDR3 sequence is CAGKTRENTEAFF. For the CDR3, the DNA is TGTGCCGGAAAAACCAGGGAGAACACTGAAGCTTTCTTT.

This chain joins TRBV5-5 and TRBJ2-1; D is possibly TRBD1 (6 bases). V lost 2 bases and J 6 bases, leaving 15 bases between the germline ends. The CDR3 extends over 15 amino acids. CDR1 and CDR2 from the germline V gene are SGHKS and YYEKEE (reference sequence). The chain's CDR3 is CASSFFTGSFNEQFF. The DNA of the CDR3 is TGTGCCAGCAGCTTCTTTACAGGGAGTTTCAATGAGCAGTTCTTC. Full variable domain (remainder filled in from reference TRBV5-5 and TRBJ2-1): DAGVTQSPTHLIKTRGQQVTLRCSPISGHKSVSWYQQVLGQGPQFIFQYYEKEERGRGNFPDRFSARQFPNYSSELNVNALLLGDSALYLCASSFFTGSFNEQFFGPGTRLTVL.

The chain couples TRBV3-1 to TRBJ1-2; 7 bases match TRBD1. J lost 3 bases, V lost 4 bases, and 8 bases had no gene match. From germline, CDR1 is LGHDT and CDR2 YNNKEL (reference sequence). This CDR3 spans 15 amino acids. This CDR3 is CASSPTSRGDYGYTF. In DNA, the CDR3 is TGTGCCAGCAGCCCAACCTCCAGGGGGGACTATGGCTACACCTTC.

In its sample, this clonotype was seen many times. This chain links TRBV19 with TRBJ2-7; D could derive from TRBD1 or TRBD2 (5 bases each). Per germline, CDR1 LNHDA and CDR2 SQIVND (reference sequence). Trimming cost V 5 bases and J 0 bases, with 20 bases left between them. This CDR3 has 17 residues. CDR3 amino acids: CASSSDDRLSPSYEQYF. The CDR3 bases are TGTGCCAGTAGTTCCGACGACAGACTATCTCCCTCCTACGAGCAGTACTTC.

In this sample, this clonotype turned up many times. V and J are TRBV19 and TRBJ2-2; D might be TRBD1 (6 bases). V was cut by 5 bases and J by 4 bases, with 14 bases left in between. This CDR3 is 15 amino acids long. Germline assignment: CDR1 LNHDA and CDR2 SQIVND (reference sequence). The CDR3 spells CASSPQGSGTGELFF. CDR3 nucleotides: TGTGCCAGTAGTCCTCAGGGGTCTGGCACCGGGGAGCTGTTTTTT.

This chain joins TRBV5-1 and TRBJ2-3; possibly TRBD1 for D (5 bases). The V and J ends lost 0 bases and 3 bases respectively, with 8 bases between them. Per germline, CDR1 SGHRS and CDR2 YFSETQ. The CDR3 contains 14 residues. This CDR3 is CASSLEGQTDTQYF. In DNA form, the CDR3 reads TGCGCCAGCAGCTTGGAGGGGCAAACAGATACGCAGTATTTT.

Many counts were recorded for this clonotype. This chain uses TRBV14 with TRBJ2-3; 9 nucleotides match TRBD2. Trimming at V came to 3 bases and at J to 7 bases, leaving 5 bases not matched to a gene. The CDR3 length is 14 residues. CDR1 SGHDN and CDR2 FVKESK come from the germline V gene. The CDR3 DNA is TGTGCCAGCAGCCATGCGGGAGGGGCAAATACGCAGTATTTT. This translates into CASSHAGGANTQYF.

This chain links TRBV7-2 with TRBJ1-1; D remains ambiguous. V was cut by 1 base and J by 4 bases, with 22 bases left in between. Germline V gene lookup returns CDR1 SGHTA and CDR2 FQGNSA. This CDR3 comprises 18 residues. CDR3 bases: TGTGCCAGCAGCTTAGGTTGGGAAGGACGATTTGATCTCACTGAAGCTTTCTTT. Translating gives CASSLGWEGRFDLTEAFF.

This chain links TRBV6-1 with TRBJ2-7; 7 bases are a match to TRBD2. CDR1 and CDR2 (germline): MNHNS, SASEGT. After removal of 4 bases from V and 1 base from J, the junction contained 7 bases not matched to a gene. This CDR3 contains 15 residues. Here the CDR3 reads CASSVIWGGSYEQYF. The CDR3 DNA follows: TGTGCCAGCAGTGTTATATGGGGGGGATCCTACGAGCAGTACTTC.

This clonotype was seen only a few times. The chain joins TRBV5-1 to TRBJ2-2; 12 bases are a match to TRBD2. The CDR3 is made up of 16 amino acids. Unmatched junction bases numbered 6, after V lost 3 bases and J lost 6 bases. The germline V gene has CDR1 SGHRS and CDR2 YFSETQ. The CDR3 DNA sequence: TGCGCCAGCAGCTCCGGACTAGCGGGGTTAGCCGGGGAGCTGTTTTTT. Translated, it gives CASSSGLAGLAGELFF.

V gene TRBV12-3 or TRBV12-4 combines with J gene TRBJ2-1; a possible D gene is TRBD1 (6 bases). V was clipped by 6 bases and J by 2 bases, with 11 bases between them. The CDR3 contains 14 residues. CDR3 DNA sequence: TGTGCCAGCAGGATGGACAGTACCTACAATGAGCAGTTCTTC. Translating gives CASRMDSTYNEQFF.

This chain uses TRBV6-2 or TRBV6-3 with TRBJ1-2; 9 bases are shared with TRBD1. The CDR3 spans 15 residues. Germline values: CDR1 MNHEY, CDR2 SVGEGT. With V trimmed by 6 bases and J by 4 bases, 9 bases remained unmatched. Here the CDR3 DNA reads TGTGCCAGCAGCCTTGGGACAGGGAACATCTATGGCTACACCTTC. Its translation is CASSLGTGNIYGYTF.

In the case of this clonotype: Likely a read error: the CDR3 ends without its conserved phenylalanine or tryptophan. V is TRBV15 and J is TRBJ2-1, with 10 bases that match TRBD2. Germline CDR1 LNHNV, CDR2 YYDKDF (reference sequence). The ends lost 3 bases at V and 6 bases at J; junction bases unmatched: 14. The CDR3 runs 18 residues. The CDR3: CATSRTPGLALQSNEQFL. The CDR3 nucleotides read TGTGCCACCAGCAGGACCCCGGGACTAGCGTTACAAAGCAATGAGCAGTTCCTC.

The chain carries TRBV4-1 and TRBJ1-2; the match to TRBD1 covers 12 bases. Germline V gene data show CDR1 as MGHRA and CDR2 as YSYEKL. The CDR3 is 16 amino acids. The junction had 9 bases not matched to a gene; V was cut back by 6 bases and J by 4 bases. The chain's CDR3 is CASRPGTGGLGYGYTF. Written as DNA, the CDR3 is TGCGCCAGCAGACCCGGGACAGGGGGCCTAGGCTATGGCTACACCTTC.

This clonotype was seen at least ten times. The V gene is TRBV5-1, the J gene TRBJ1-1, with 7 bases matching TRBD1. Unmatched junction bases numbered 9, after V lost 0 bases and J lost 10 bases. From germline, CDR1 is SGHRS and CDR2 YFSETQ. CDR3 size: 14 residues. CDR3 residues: CASSLETTGSAAFF. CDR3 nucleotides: TGCGCCAGCAGCTTGGAAACGACAGGGTCTGCAGCTTTCTTT.

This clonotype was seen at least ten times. The DNA for the CDR3 is TGCAGTGCCGGGACAGGCATTAATTCACCCCTCCACTTT. Translating gives CSAGTGINSPLHF. V usage is TRBV20-1 and J usage is TRBJ1-6; TRBD1 matches at 8 bases. Trimming cost V 6 bases and J 6 bases; bases outside gene matches: 4. In germline, CDR1 is DFQATT, CDR2 SNEGSKA (reference sequence). CDR3 size: 13 residues.

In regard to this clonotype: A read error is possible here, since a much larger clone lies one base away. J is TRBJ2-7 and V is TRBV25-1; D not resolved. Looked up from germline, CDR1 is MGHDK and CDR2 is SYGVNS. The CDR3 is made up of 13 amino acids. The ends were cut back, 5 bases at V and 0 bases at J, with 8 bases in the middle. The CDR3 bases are TGTGCCAGCAGTTTTTCTAACTCCTACGAGCAGTACTTC. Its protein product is CASSFSNSYEQYF.

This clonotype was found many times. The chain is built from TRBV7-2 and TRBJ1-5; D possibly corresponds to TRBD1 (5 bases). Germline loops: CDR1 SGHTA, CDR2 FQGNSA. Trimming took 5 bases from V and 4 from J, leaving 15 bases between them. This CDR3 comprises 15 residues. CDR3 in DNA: TGTGCCAGCAGCCTAGGGGTGACACCTAATCAGCCCCAGCATTTT. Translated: CASSLGVTPNQPQHF.